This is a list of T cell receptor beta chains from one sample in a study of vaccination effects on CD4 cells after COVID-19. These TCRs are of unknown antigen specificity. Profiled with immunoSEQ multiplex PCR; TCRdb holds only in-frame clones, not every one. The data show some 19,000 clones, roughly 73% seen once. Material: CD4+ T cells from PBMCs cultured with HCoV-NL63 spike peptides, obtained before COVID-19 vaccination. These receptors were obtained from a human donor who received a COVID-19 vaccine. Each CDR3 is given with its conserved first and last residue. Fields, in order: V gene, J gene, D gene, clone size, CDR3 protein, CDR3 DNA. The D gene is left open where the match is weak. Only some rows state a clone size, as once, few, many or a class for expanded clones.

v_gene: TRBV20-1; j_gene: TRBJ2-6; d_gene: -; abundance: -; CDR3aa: CSASNRVSGANVLTF; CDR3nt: TGCAGTGCTAGTAACAGGGTTTCTGGGGCCAACGTCCTGACTTTC
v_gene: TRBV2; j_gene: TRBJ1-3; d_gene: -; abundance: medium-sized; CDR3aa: CASLPIITGNTIYF; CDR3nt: TGTGCCAGCCTTCCCATAATCACTGGAAACACCATATATTTT
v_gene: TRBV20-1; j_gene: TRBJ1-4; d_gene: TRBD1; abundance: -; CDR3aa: CSASRRGDEKLFF; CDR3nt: TGCAGTGCTAGTCGCAGGGGGGATGAAAAACTGTTTTTT
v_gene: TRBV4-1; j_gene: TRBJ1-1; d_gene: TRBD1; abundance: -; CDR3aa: CASRDRGWWVDGTEAFF; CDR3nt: TGCGCCAGCAGAGACAGGGGGTGGTGGGTGGATGGCACTGAAGCTTTCTTT
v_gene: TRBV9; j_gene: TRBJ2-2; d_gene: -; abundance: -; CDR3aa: CASSVGGGPFGELFF; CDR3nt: TGTGCCAGCAGCGTTGGGGGGGGGCCTTTCGGGGAGCTGTTTTTT
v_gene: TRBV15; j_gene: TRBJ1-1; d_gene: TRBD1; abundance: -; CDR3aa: CATSRRPLDRYMPTEAFF; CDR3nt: TGTGCCACCAGCCGACGACCATTGGACAGGTACATGCCCACTGAAGCTTTCTTT
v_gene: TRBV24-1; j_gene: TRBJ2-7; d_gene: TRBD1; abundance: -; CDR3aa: CHDRGNSYEQYF; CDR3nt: TGTCACGACAGGGGAAACTCCTACGAGCAGTACTTC
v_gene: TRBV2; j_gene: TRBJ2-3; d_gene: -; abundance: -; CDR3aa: CASSGQGRTDTQYF; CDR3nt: TGTGCCAGCAGTGGCCAGGGAAGAACAGATACGCAGTATTTT
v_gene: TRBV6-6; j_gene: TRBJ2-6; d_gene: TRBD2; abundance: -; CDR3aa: CASGLGLGSGANVLTF; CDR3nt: TGTGCCAGCGGACTAGGTCTGGGGTCCGGGGCCAACGTCCTGACTTTC
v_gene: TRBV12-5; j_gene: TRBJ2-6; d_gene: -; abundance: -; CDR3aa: CASGFWTPAANVLTF; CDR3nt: TGTGCTAGTGGTTTTTGGACCCCAGCGGCCAACGTCCTGACTTTC
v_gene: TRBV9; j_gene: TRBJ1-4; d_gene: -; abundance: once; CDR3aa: CASSVATGPGLLGEKLFF; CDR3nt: TGTGCCAGCAGCGTAGCTACGGGGCCGGGGCTCCTCGGGGAAAAACTGTTTTTT
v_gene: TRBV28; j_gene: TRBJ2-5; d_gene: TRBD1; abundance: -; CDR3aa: CASRRWYRGQETQYF; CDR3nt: TGTGCCAGCAGGAGGTGGTACAGGGGTCAAGAGACCCAGTACTTC
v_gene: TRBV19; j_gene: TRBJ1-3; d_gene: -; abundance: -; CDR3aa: CASKEGIYSGNTIYF; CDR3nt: TGTGCCAGTAAGGAGGGAATATACTCTGGAAACACCATATATTTT
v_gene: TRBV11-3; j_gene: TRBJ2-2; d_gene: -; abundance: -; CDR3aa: CASSLGGQLDGELFF; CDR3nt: TGTGCCAGCAGCTTAGGAGGACAGCTTGACGGGGAGCTGTTTTTT
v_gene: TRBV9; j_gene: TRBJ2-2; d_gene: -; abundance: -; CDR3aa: CASSPGTWNTGELFF; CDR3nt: TGTGCCAGCAGCCCCGGGACTTGGAACACCGGGGAGCTGTTTTTT
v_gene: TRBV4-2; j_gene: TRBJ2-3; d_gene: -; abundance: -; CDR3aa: CASSQSRAAFTDTQYF; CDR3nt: TGTGCCAGCAGCCAATCTCGAGCGGCCTTCACAGATACGCAGTATTTT
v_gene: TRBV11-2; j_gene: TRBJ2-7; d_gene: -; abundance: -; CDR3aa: CASSLNAGPLGEQYF; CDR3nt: TGTGCCAGCAGCTTAAACGCGGGGCCCCTGGGCGAGCAGTACTTC
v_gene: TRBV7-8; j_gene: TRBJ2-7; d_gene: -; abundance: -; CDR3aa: CASSPRYEQYF; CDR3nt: TGTGCCAGCAGCCCCCGCTACGAGCAGTACTTC
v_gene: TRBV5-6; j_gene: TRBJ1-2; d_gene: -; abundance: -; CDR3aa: CASSLDSRSYGYTF; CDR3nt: TGTGCCAGCAGCTTGGACTCCCGGAGCTATGGCTACACCTTC
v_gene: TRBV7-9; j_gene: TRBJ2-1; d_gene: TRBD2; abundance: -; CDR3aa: CASSLLAGIYNEQFF; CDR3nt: TGTGCCAGCAGCCTACTAGCGGGAATATACAATGAGCAGTTCTTC
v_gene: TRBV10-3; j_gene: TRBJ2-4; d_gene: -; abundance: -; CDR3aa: CAISDPGQGVNIQYF; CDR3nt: TGTGCCATCAGTGACCCGGGGCAGGGCGTAAACATTCAGTACTTC
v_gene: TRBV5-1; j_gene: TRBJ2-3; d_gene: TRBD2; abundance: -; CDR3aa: CASSSGGLRTDTQYF; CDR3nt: TGCGCCAGCTCCTCGGGAGGCCTCCGCACAGATACGCAGTATTTT
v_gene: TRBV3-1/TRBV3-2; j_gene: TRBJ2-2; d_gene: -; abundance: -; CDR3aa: CASSTATGELFF; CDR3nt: TGTGCCAGCAGCACTGCTACCGGGGAGCTGTTTTTT
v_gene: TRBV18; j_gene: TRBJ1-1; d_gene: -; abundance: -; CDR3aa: CASSPRSDTEAFF; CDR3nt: TGTGCCAGCTCACCAAGGAGCGACACTGAAGCTTTCTTT
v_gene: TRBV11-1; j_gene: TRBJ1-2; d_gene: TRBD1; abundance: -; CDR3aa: CASPGQGRF; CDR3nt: TGTGCCAGCCCTGGACAGGGAAGATTC
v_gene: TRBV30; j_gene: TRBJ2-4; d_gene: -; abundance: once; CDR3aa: CAWRGLAKNIQYF; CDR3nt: TGTGCCTGGAGGGGGCTAGCCAAAAACATTCAGTACTTC
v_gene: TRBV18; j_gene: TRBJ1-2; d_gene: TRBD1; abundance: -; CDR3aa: CASSETRGLWYGYTF; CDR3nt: TGTGCCAGCTCAGAAACCAGGGGGCTCTGGTATGGCTACACCTTC
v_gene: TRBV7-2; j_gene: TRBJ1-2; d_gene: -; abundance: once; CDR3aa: CASSTAGQTNYGYTF; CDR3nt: TGTGCCAGCAGCACAGCTGGACAGACTAACTATGGCTACACCTTC
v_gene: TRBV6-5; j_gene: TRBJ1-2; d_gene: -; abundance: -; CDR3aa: CASSYRGGYTF; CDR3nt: TGTGCCAGCAGTTACCGGGGTGGCTACACCTTC
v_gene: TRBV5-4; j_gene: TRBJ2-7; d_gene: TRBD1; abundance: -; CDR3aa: CASSPGQGAYEQYF; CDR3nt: TGTGCCAGCAGCCCCGGACAGGGGGCATACGAGCAGTACTTC
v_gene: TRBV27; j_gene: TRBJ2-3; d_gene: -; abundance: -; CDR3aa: CASSFSGPPYTDTQYF; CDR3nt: TGTGCCAGCAGTTTTTCCGGGCCCCCTTACACAGATACGCAGTATTTT
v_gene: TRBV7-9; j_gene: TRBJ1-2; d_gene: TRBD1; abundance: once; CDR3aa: CASSLDRGDDGYTF; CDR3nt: TGTGCCAGCAGCTTGGACAGGGGAGACGATGGCTACACCTTC
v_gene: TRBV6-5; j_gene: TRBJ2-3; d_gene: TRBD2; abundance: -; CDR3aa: CASRTPGLGSDTQYF; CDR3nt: TGTGCCAGCAGGACCCCGGGACTAGGGTCAGATACGCAGTATTTT
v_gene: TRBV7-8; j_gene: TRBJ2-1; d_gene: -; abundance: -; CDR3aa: CASSLVLGLENYNEQFF; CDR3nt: TGTGCCAGCAGCTTAGTTTTGGGACTCGAGAACTACAATGAGCAGTTCTTC
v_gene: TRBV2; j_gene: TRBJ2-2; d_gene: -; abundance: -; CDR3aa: CASSPDRISFTGELFF; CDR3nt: TGTGCCAGCAGTCCCGACAGAATCTCTTTCACCGGGGAGCTGTTTTTT
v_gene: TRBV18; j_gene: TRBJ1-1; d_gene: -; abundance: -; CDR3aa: CASSPLQGETEAFF; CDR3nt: TGTGCCAGCTCACCACTTCAGGGAGAAACTGAAGCTTTCTTT
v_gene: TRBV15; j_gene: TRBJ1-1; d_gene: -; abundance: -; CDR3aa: CATSRDRVNTEAFF; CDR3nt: TGTGCCACCAGCAGAGACAGGGTGAACACTGAAGCTTTCTTT
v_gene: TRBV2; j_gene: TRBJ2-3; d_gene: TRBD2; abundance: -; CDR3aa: CASSDLREAGWGQYF; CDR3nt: TGTGCCAGCAGTGATTTGCGGGAGGCGGGGTGGGGGCAGTATTTT
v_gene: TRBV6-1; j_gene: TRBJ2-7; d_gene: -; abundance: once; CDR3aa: CASSEASALTSYEQYF; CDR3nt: TGTGCCAGCAGTGAAGCGTCCGCACTTACCTCCTACGAGCAGTACTTC
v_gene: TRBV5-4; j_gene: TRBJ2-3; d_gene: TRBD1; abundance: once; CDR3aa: CASSPGDRSTDTQYF; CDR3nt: TGTGCCAGCAGCCCTGGGGACAGGAGCACAGATACGCAGTATTTT
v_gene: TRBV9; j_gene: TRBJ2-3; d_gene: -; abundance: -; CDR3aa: CASSPQPGEADTQYF; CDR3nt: TGTGCCAGCAGCCCCCAGCCCGGCGAAGCAGATACGCAGTATTTT
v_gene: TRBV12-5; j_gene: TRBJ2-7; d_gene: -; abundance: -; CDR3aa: CASGLDNSQPSYKQTHFYSYEQYF; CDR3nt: TGTGCTAGTGGTTTGGATAACAGCCAACCTTCCTACAAACAGACTCACTTCTATTCTTACGAGCAGTACTTC
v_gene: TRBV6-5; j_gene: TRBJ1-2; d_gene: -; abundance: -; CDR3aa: CASSYVVGQGYTF; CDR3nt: TGTGCCAGCAGTTACGTAGTAGGGCAAGGCTACACCTTC
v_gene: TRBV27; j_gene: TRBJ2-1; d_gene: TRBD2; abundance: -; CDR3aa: CASRSSGDSNEQFF; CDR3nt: TGTGCCAGCAGGTCTAGCGGGGATTCCAATGAGCAGTTCTTC
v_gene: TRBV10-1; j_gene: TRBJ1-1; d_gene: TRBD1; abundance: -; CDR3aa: CASRNRQGGSLNTEAFF; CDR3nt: TGCGCCAGCAGGAATCGACAGGGAGGCTCGTTGAACACTGAAGCTTTCTTT
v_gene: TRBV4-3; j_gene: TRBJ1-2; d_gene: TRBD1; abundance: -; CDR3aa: CASSQEETGVGGYTF; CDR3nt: TGCGCCAGCAGCCAAGAGGAGACAGGGGTAGGTGGCTACACCTTC
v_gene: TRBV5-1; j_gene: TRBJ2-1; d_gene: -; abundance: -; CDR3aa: CASSLAIGGNTNEQFF; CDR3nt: TGCGCCAGCAGCTTGGCCATAGGGGGGAATACGAATGAGCAGTTCTTC
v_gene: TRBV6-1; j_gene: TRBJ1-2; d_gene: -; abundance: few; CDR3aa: CASSEASRLDGYTF; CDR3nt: TGTGCCAGCAGTGAGGCTAGTCGGCTCGACGGCTACACCTTC
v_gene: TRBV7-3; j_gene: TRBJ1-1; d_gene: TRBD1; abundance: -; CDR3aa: CASSLSGQPNTEAFF; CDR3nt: TGTGCCAGCAGCCTATCGGGACAGCCGAACACTGAAGCTTTCTTT
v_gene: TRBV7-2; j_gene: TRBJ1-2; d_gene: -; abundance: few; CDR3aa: CASSRRYGYTF; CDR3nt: TGTGCCAGCAGCCGCCGTTATGGCTACACCTTC
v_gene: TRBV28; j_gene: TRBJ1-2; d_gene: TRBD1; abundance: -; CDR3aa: CATDYPIQGRMDYGYTF; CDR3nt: TGTGCCACCGACTACCCAATACAGGGGAGGATGGACTATGGCTACACCTTC
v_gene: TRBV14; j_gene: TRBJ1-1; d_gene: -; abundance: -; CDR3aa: CASSLMNRELNTEAFF; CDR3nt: TGTGCCAGCAGCCTTATGAACAGGGAACTGAACACTGAAGCTTTCTTT
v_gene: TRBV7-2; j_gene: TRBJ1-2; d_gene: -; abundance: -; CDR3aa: CASSLVGGAPDGYTF; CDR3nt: TGTGCCAGCAGCTTAGTGGGGGGTGCCCCCGACGGCTACACCTTC
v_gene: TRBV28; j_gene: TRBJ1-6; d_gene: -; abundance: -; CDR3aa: CASSPPDRVHMNSPLHF; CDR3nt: TGTGCCAGCAGCCCTCCGGACCGGGTACATATGAATTCACCCCTCCACTTT
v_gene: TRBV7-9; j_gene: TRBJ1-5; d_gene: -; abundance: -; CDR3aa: CASSLGANQPQHF; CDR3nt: TGTGCCAGCAGCTTAGGGGCGAATCAGCCCCAGCATTTT